Listed below are T cell receptor delta chains from one sample, sequenced in a study of gamma-delta T cells after stem cell transplantation. TCRdb reanalysed the RT-PCR reads via CATT. The sample includes about 1,600 delta-chain clones, 45% of them seen just once. The sample taken for sequencing was gamma-delta T cells. Source of these receptors: a human donor. It is not recorded whose cells these are; they may come from a transplant donor. The CDR3 runs from the conserved cysteine through the conserved F or W. A D gene is named only where the DNA matches it firmly. Expanded clones get a size class; other rows say once, few or many, or leave the size out.

clone_size	j_call	v_call	d_call	cdr3_nt	cdr3_aa
few	TRDJ1	TRDV1	-	TGTGCTCTTGGGGAAGGGTCCCTAGGTAAACTCATCTTT	CALGEGSLGKLIF
once	TRDJ3	TRDV2	TRDD3	TGTGCCTGTGACACCGCGGTACTGGGGGATCCCCTTAGCTCCTGGGACACCCGACAGATGTTTTTC	CACDTAVLGDPLSSWDTRQMFF
-	TRDJ1	TRDV2	TRDD3	TGTGCCTGTGACCGTTTGGGGGGGGATACCCCCGTCACCGATAAACTCATCTTT	CACDRLGGDTPVTDKLIF
large	TRDJ1	TRDV2	-	TGTGCCTGTGACACGTTGTACTCAGCCGGCGATAAACTCATCTTT	CACDTLYSAGDKLIF
-	TRDJ1	TRDV2	-	TGTGCCTGTGACACCGTACGGTATGTCGGCTCAACCGATAAACTCATCTTT	CACDTVRYVGSTDKLIF
few	TRDJ1	TRDV2	-	TGTGCCTGTGACACCCTGGAAGAGGATACAACTTACACCGATAAACTCATCTTT	CACDTLEEDTTYTDKLIF
-	TRDJ1	TRDV2	TRDD3	TGTGCCTGTGACTCACTACTGGGGGATACCGTCATATTT	CACDSLLGDTVIF
medium-sized	TRDJ1	TRDV2	TRDD3	TGTGCCTGTGACACCGTAGGGCTGGGGGAAGCGGCAGATAAACTCATCTTT	CACDTVGLGEAADKLIF
-	TRDJ1	TRDV2	-	TGTGCCTGTGACGCACTCAAGGACACCGATAAACTCATCTTT	CACDALKDTDKLIF
-	TRDJ1	TRDV1	TRDD3	TGTGCTCTTGGGGAGCCGGGCCCCTGTACTGGGGGATGTGGGAGACTCATCTTT	CALGEPGPCTGGCGRLIF
-	TRDJ1	TRDV2	TRDD3	TGTGCCTGTGACCGACTGGGGGCTAAAGGCGAACTCATCTTT	CACDRLGAKGELIF
-	TRDJ1	TRDV2	TRDD3	TGTGCCTGTGACACCGTGCAGGGGGATGTCCTTGAGTACACCGATAACCTCATCTTT	CACDTVQGDVLEYTDNLIF
-	TRDJ1	TRDV1	TRDD3	TGTGCTCTTGGGGAAGGGCCTTTTCTCCCCGCAATCGACTGGGGGATATGGAGGGCCGATAAACTCATCTTT	CALGEGPFLPAIDWGIWRADKLIF
-	TRDJ1	TRDV2	-	TGTGCCTGTGATGCCGTAACTGCTGGGAGGTACACCGATAAACTCATCTTT	CACDAVTAGRYTDKLIF
-	TRDJ1	TRDV2	-	TGTGCCTGTGACACTGTCGCGAAGGGGTACACCGATAAACTCATCTTT	CACDTVAKGYTDKLIF
-	TRDJ1	TRDV2	TRDD3	TGTGCCTGTGACTCTGTACTGGGGGATACCAACGATAAACTCATCTTT	CACDSVLGDTNDKLIF
once	TRDJ3	TRDV2	-	TGTGCCTGTGACACCGGAGGGGCCTACTCCTGGGACACCCGACAGATGTTTTTC	CACDTGGAYSWDTRQMFF
-	TRDJ1	TRDV2	-	TGTGCCTGTGACCCAGTTGAGATACAAAACGATAACCTCATCTTT	CACDPVEIQNDNLIF
large	TRDJ1	TRDV2	TRDD3	TGTGCCTGTGACACCCTACTGGGGGGACACACCGATAAACTCATCTTT	CACDTLLGGHTDKLIF
-	TRDJ1	TRDV2	-	TGTGCCTGTGAATGCCTTCTCTTGAGGGGAACCGATAAACTCATCTTT	CACECLLLRGTDKLIF
-	TRDJ1	TRDV2	TRDD3	TGTGCCTGTGACACCGTGAGGCTTCCTACGGTGGGGGATACGCCTCGGTACACCGATAAACTCATCTTT	CACDTVRLPTVGDTPRYTDKLIF
-	TRDJ1	TRDV2	TRDD3	TGTGCCTGTGACAATTTGGGGGATACGACGAATTTATACACCGATAAACTCATCTTT	CACDNLGDTTNLYTDKLIF
medium-sized	TRDJ1	TRDV2	TRDD3	TGTGCCTGTGACACCGTTAATACTGGGGGACTACGCACCGATAAACTCATCTTT	CACDTVNTGGLRTDKLIF
-	TRDJ1	TRDV2	-	TGTGCCTGTGACACTCTTAATCCACATCTATTCACCGATAAACTCATCTTT	CACDTLNPHLFTDKLIF
-	TRDJ1	TRDV1	TRDD3	TGTGCTCTTGGGGAACTTCAAACCTCGAGCAGACCGAACTGGGGGATACCCCTGGACACCGATAAACTCATCTTT	CALGELQTSSRPNWGIPLDTDKLIF
-	TRDJ2	TRDV1	TRDD3	TGTGCTCTTGGGGAACTAGACCTCCCATTCCCCGCTCCCTGGGGGATACGCGTATTAACAGCACAACTCTTCTTT	CALGELDLPFPAPWGIRVLTAQLFF
-	TRDJ1	TRDV2	TRDD3	TGTGCCTGTGACACCGTAGGTGGGCTACTGGGGGATGATTACACCGATAAACTCATCTTT	CACDTVGGLLGDDYTDKLIF
-	TRDJ1	TRDV2	TRDD3	TGTGCCTGTGACCGCTTACTGGGGGATACGCGGCGCTTGGCCGATAACCTCATCTTT	CACDRLLGDTRRLADNLIF
once	TRDJ3	TRDV2	-	TGTGCCTGTGACCGTATCAGCGGGTCCTGGGACACCCGACAGATGTTTTTC	CACDRISGSWDTRQMFF
-	TRDJ1	TRDV2	-	TGTGCCTGTGACAATCTACTCGGCGAGGGGGGGGACAATAAACTCATCTTT	CACDNLLGEGGDNKLIF
-	TRDJ1	TRDV2	-	TGTGCCTGTGACAAGTTGGGGGAAATAGCGTACACCGATAAACTCATCTTT	CACDKLGEIAYTDKLIF
-	TRDJ1	TRDV2	TRDD3	TGTGCCTGTGATATACTGGGGGATGACACCGATAAACTCATCTTT	CACDILGDDTDKLIF
medium-sized	TRDJ1	TRDV1	TRDD3	TGTGCTCTTGGGGAACTAGGGTTCGGTGAGACCGGACTGGGGGTTGGCCTAATCACCGATAAACTCATCTTT	CALGELGFGETGLGVGLITDKLIF
-	TRDJ1	TRDV2	-	TGTGCCTGTGACCCCCTCGAAATTACTCGGGGGGGCGAACTAAAACCGTCCACCGATAAACTCATCTTT	CACDPLEITRGGELKPSTDKLIF
-	TRDJ3	TRDV2	-	TGTGCCTGTGACACCCCCTCGAGCTCGGGGACCGCCTCCTGGGACACCCGACAGATGTTTTTC	CACDTPSSSGTASWDTRQMFF
-	TRDJ1	TRDV2	TRDD3	TGTGCCTGTGACACCGTCCAGTTGGGGGATTCAGCCCTCACCGATAAACTCATCTTT	CACDTVQLGDSALTDKLIF
-	TRDJ1	TRDV3	-	TGTGCCTTCCCAGGCCTGGGTGGACGTGAGGACGAAGACTTACTCATCTTT	CAFPGLGGREDEDLLIF
few	TRDJ1	TRDV1	TRDD3	TGTGCTCTTGGGGTGGAACACACGTACTGGGGGGCCCCGTACACCGATAAACTCATCTTT	CALGVEHTYWGAPYTDKLIF
-	TRDJ1	TRDV2	-	TGTGCCTGTGATCCCTTACTGGACACCGATAAACTCATCTTT	CACDPLLDTDKLIF
-	TRDJ1	TRDV1	TRDD3	TGTGCTCTTGGGACCTACAGCTTCCGCCCTTACTGGGGGATTTTGTACACCGATAAACTCATCTTT	CALGTYSFRPYWGILYTDKLIF
-	TRDJ1	TRAV38-2/DV8	TRDD3	TGTGCTTATAGGAGCGGGCCCGACTACTGGGGGATGGTCCGGTACACCGATAAACTCATCTTT	CAYRSGPDYWGMVRYTDKLIF
-	TRDJ1	TRDV2	TRDD3	TGTGCCTGTGACATGATTCCTACGGACCCCTTGGGGGATACGAGCCCGAACGATAAACTCATCTTT	CACDMIPTDPLGDTSPNDKLIF
-	TRDJ1	TRDV2	TRDD3	TGTGCCTGTGACTCTCTACGGTCTGGGGGATACGATCGTGACACCGATACACTCATCTTT	CACDSLRSGGYDRDTDTLIF
-	TRDJ1	TRDV2	TRDD3	TGTGCCTGTGACACTCTGGGGGACGCTTACACCGATAAACTCATCTTT	CACDTLGDAYTDKLIF